Following are 17 T cell receptor beta chains from one sample sequenced in a study of CD8 T cells in ankylosing spondylitis. In TCRdb, the 5' RACE reads were re-called with MiXCR into one record per CDR3 protein. The repertoire includes approximately 180,000 distinct CDR3 sequences, roughly 20% of them detected once, and around 4.7% sits in the top ten. The source material was blood, either unsorted or a sorted T cell fraction (not recorded which). All receptors derive from a male donor under 30 with ankylosing spondylitis or in good health (not recorded which).

This clonotype was observed at least ten times. The chain has TRBV2 and TRBJ2-2; unclear D gene. From germline, CDR1 is SNHLY and CDR2 FYNNEI. This CDR3 comprises 16 residues. Trimming took 0 bases from V and 5 from J, leaving 13 bases between them. The DNA for the CDR3 is TGTGCCAGCAGTGAAGCGCCTATGGAAGCAACCGGGGAGCTGTTTTTT. It is translated as CASSEAPMEATGELFF.

The chain employs TRBV4-3 and TRBJ2-1; D gene unclear. Per germline, CDR1 LGHNA and CDR2 YSLEER. The V end was cut by 4 bases, the J end by 6 bases, with 13 bases between. CDR3 length equals 14 residues. For the CDR3, the DNA is TGCGCCAGCAGCCTCAACATCGCTTTCAATGAGCAGTTCTTC. Translating it yields CASSLNIAFNEQFF.

This clonotype occurred many times. This sequence joins TRBV7-8 and TRBJ1-6, with TRBD1 matching 8 bases. The CDR3 sequence is 15 residues long. Trimming removed 2 bases from V and 7 bases from J; junction bases left unmatched: 4. Per germline, CDR1 SGHVS and CDR2 FQNEAQ. The CDR3 DNA follows: TGTGCCAGCAGCTTACGGGACAGGAGAAATTCACCCCTCCACTTT. Protein: CASSLRDRRNSPLHF. The full variable domain, its missing parts supplied by reference TRBV7-8 and TRBJ1-6, is GAGVSQSPRYKVAKRGQDVALRCDPISGHVSLFWYQQALGQGPEFLTYFQNEAQLDKSGLPSDRFFAERPEGSVSTLKIQRTQQEDSAVYLCASSLRDRRNSPLHFGNGTRLTVT.

V usage is TRBV4-2 and J usage is TRBJ2-1; D may match TRBD1 or TRBD2 (5 bases each). The CDR3 has 15 residues. The germline V and J ends were trimmed by 1 base and 7 bases, with 14 bases remaining between them. Germline CDR1 LGHNA, CDR2 YNFKEQ. CDR3 sequence: CASSQGPDGANEQFF. In nucleotides, the CDR3 is TGTGCCAGCAGCCAAGGGCCGGACGGGGCGAATGAGCAGTTCTTC.

This clonotype was seen repeatedly, ten times or more. The chain uses TRBV18 and TRBJ2-7; 8 bases are a match to TRBD1. Trimming cost V 3 bases and J 7 bases; bases outside gene matches: 8. The CDR3 totals 14 residues. Germline CDR1 KGHSH, CDR2 LQKENI. DNA of the CDR3: TGTGCCAGCTCACCCTCCGGACAGGGTGGGGAGCAGTACGTC. Translating it yields CASSPSGQGGEQYV.

V gene TRBV2 combines with J gene TRBJ2-7, with D perhaps matching TRBD2 (6 bases). V dropped 6 bases and J dropped 1 base, with 13 bases sitting between them. The germline CDR1 and CDR2 sequences are SNHLY and FYNNEI. The CDR3 is made up of 14 amino acids. This chain's CDR3 is CASRGRTMSYEQYF. For the CDR3, the DNA is TGTGCCAGCAGGGGGAGGACCATGTCCTACGAGCAGTACTTC.

The genes are TRBV20-1 and TRBJ1-1; D is unclear. CDR1 is DFQATT and CDR2 is SNEGSKA in the germline V gene (reference sequence). V was clipped by 0 bases and J by 6 bases, with 8 bases between them. This CDR3 has 12 residues. The CDR3, as DNA: TGCAGTGCTAGAGATCGGCAGGCTGAAGCTTTCTTT. Residues: CSARDRQAEAFF.

This sequence joins TRBV14 and TRBJ2-2; D gene unclear. Germline V lookup: CDR1 SGHDN, CDR2 FVKESK. Trimming shortened V by 4 bases and J by 5 bases, and 5 bases separated the two germline ends. This CDR3 contains 12 residues. This CDR3 reads CASSPWTGELFF. For the CDR3, the DNA is TGTGCCAGCAGCCCCTGGACCGGGGAGCTGTTTTTT.

In this sample, this clonotype turned up many times. The chain employs TRBV7-9 and TRBJ2-6; D unresolved. The CDR3 has 13 amino acids. Germline V gene lookup returns CDR1 SEHNR and CDR2 FQNEAQ (reference sequence). Trimming shortened V by 2 bases and J by 7 bases, and 6 bases separated the two germline ends. The DNA for the CDR3 is TGTGCCAGCAGCTTACCAGGTGCCAACGTCCTGACTTTC. Translated, it gives CASSLPGANVLTF.

CDR3 DNA: TGTGCCAGCAGTTTTCCAGGCCCAGGGGAGTTCTTC. It codes for CASSFPGPGEFF. The rearrangement joins TRBV27 to TRBJ2-1; a weak D match, TRBD1 (6 bases). Trimming stripped 3 bases from V and 14 bases from J, with 14 bases between. The CDR3 spans 12 residues. Germline V gene lookup returns CDR1 MNHEY and CDR2 SMNVEV (reference sequence).

This clonotype came up a few times. The chain links TRBV11-3 to TRBJ2-2; maybe TRBD1 (6 bases). Trimming shortened V by 4 bases and J by 3 bases, and 12 bases separated the two germline ends. The CDR3 length is 15 residues. Germline CDR1 SGHNT, CDR2 YENEEA. CDR3 bases: TGTGCCAGCAGCTCTACGCCAGGGGACACCGGGGAGCTGTTTTTT. Its protein is CASSSTPGDTGELFF.

This clonotype occurred many times. The CDR3 is CASSLIAGTQNTEAFF. CDR3 nucleotide sequence: TGTGCCAGCAGTTTAATTGCAGGTACTCAGAACACTGAAGCTTTCTTT. This chain joins TRBV12-3 or TRBV12-4 and TRBJ1-1; D unresolved. The CDR3 totals 16 residues. The V end lost 2 bases, the J end lost 1 base, and 14 bases lay between the germline ends.

This clonotype was found many times. The J gene is TRBJ2-1, the V gene TRBV12-3 or TRBV12-4; D perhaps matches TRBD2 (6 bases). V was trimmed by 3 bases and J by 9 bases, leaving 24 bases between them. This CDR3 spans 17 amino acids. The CDR3 here is CASSFRGIGAEIGEQFF. CDR3 in DNA: TGTGCCAGCAGTTTTCGCGGGATAGGAGCGGAGATCGGTGAGCAGTTCTTC.

This chain joins TRBV10-1 and TRBJ2-1; 10 bases line up with TRBD2. The J segment lost 9 bases and the V segment lost 2 bases, leaving 16 bases of the junction unmatched. Germline V gene sequence: CDR1 WNHNN, CDR2 SYGVQD (reference sequence). This CDR3 comprises 18 residues. The CDR3 region is CASSERLAGDAVRSEQFF. The CDR3 DNA sequence: TGCGCCAGCAGTGAGAGGCTAGCGGGAGATGCGGTAAGGAGTGAGCAGTTCTTC.

This clonotype was found once. J is TRBJ2-6 and V is TRBV29-1, with 10 bases lining up with TRBD1. Germline V gene data show CDR1 as SQVTM and CDR2 as ANQGSEA. CDR3 length: 15 residues. Unmatched junction bases numbered 2, after V lost 6 bases and J lost 0 bases. CDR3 in amino acids: CSVGQGSSGANVLTF. The CDR3 region has the DNA TGCAGCGTGGGACAGGGGAGCTCTGGGGCCAACGTCCTGACTTTC.

This clonotype was seen ten or more times. The genes are TRBV6-2 or TRBV6-3 and TRBJ2-7; D call uncertain. CDR1 and CDR2 from the germline V gene are MNHEY and SVGEGT. The CDR3 sequence is 12 residues long. Trimming removed 2 bases from V and 2 bases from J, with 4 bases in between. CDR3 residues: CASSYLAYEQYF. The DNA of the CDR3 is TGTGCCAGCAGTTACCTGGCCTACGAGCAGTACTTC.

This clonotype was recorded at least ten times. The chain has TRBV20-1 and TRBJ2-7; D possibly corresponds to TRBD1 (7 bases). Trimming pared 3 bases from V and 3 bases from J, leaving 18 bases between. This CDR3 is built from 15 residues. Germline-derived CDR1 and CDR2 are DFQATT and SNEGSKA (reference sequence). The CDR3 reads CSASKGASENYEQYV. The CDR3 DNA sequence: TGCAGTGCTAGTAAGGGGGCTAGCGAGAACTACGAGCAGTACGTC.